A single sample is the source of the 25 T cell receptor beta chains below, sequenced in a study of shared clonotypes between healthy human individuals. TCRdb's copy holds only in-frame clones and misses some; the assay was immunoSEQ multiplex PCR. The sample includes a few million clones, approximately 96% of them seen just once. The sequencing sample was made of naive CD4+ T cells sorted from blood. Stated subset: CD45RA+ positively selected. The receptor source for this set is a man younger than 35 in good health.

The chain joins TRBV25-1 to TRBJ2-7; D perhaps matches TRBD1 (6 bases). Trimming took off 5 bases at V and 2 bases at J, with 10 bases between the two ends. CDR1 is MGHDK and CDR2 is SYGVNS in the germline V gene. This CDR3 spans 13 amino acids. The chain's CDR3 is CASSLGQTYEQYF. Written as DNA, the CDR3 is TGTGCCAGCAGTTTAGGACAGACCTACGAGCAGTACTTC.

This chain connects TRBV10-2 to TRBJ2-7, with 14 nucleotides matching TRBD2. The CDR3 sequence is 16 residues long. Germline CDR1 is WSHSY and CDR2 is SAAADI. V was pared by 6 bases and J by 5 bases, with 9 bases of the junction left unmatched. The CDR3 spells CASSRGLAGERDEQYF. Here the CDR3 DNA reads TGCGCCAGCAGCCGGGGACTAGCGGGGGAGAGGGACGAGCAGTACTTC.

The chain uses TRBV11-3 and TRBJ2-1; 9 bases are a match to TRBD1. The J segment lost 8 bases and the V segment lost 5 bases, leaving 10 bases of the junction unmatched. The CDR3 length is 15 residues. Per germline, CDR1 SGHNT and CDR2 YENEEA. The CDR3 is CASSQGDRAFYEQFF. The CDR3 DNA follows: TGTGCCAGCAGCCAGGGGGACAGGGCATTCTATGAGCAGTTCTTC.

The CDR3 sequence: CAWSHQRGGLNEQFF. The CDR3 nucleotides read TGTGCCTGGAGTCACCAGCGGGGGGGCCTCAATGAGCAGTTCTTC. The V gene is TRBV30, the J gene TRBJ2-1; 10 positions agree with TRBD2. The junction had 7 bases not matched to a gene; V was cut back by 2 bases and J by 6 bases. The CDR3 has 15 amino acids. Germline CDR1 is GTSNPN and CDR2 is SVGIG (reference sequence).

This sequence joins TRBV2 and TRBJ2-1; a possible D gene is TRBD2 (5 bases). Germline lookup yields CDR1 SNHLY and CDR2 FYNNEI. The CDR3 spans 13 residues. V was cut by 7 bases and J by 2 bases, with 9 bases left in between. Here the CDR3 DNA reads TGTGCCAGCAAGGACTTCCCCTACAATGAGCAGTTCTTC. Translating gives CASKDFPYNEQFF.

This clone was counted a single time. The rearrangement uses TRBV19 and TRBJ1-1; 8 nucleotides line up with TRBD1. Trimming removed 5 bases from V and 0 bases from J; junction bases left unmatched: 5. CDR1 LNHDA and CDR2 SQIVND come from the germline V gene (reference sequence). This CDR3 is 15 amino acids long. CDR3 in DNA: TGTGCCAGTAGTGCCTTGGACAGGGTGAACACTGAAGCTTTCTTT. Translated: CASSALDRVNTEAFF.

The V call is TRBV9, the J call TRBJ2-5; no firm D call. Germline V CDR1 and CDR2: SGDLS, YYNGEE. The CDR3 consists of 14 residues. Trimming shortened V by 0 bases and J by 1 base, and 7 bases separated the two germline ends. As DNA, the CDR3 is TGTGCCAGCAGCGTAGAAGGGTTCCAAGAGACCCAGTACTTC. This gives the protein CASSVEGFQETQYF.

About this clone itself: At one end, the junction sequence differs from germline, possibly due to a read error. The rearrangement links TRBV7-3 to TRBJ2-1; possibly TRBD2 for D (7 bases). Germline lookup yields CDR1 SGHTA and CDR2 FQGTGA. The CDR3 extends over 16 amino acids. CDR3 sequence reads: CASSVTGGGLYNEQFF. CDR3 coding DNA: TGTGCCAGCAGCGTAACCGGAGGGGGACTATACAATGAGCAGTTCTTC.

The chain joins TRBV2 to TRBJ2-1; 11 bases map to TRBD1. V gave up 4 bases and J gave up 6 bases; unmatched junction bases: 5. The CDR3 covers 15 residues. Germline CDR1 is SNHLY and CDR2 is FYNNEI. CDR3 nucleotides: TGTGCCAGCAGTGGAAGCGGGACAGGGGGCAATGAGCAGTTCTTC. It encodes CASSGSGTGGNEQFF.

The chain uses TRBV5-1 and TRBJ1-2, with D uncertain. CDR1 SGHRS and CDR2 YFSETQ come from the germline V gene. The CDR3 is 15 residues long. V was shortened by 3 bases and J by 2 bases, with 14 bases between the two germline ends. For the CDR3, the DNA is TGCGCCAGCAGCTACAGTTTCGGAGGGAACTATGGCTACACCTTC. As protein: CASSYSFGGNYGYTF.

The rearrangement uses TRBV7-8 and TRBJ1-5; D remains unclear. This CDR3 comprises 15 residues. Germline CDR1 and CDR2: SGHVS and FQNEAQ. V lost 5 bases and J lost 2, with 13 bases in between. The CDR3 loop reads CASSSRQAGNQPQHF. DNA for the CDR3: TGTGCCAGCAGCAGTCGCCAGGCGGGCAATCAGCCCCAGCATTTT.

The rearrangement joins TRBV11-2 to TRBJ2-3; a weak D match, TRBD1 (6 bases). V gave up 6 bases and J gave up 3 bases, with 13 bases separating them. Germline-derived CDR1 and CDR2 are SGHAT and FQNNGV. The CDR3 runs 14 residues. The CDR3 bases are TGTGCCAGCAGTTTTAGGGGGTGGACAGATACGCAGTATTTT. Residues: CASSFRGWTDTQYF.

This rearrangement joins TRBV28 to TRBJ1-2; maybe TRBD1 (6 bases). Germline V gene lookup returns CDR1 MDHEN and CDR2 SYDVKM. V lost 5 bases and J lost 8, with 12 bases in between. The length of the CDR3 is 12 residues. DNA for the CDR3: TGTGCCAGCAGTCCAAGCGGACAGGGCTACACCTTC. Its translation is CASSPSGQGYTF.

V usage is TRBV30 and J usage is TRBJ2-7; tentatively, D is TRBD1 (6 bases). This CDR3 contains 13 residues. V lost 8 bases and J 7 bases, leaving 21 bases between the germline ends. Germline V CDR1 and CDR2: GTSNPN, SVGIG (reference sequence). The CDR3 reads CAGNRDRVGEQYF. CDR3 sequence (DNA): TGTGCCGGAAACAGGGATCGGGTGGGGGAGCAGTACTTC.

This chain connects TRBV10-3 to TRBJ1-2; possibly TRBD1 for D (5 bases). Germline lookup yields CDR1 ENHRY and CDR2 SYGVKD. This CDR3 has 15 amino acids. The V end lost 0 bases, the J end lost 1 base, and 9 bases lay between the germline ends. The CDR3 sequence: CAISESRRGNYGYTF. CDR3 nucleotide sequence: TGTGCCATCAGTGAGTCCCGGAGGGGTAACTATGGCTACACCTTC.

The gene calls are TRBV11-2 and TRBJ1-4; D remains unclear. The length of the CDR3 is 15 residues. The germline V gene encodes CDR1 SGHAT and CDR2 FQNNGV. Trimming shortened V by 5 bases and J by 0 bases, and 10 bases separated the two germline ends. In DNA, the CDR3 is TGTGCCAGCAGCGCACTATATACAACTAATGAAAAACTGTTTTTT. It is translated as CASSALYTTNEKLFF.

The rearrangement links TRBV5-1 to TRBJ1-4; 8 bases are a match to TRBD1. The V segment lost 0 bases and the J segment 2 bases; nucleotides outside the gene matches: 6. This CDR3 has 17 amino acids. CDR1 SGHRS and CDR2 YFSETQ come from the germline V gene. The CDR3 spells CASSLGTGLTTNEKLFF. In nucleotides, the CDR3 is TGCGCCAGCAGCTTGGGGACAGGGTTAACGACTAATGAAAAACTGTTTTTT.

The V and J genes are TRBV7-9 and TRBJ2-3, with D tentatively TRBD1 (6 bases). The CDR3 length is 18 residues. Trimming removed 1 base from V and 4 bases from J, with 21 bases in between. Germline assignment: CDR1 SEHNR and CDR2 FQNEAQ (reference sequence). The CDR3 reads CASSLDRAELWFADTQYF. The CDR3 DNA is TGTGCCAGCAGCTTAGACAGGGCAGAGCTTTGGTTCGCAGATACGCAGTATTTT.

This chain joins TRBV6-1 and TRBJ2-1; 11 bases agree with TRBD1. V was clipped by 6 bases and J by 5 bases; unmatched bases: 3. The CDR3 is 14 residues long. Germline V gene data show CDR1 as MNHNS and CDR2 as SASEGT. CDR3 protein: CASSRTGGNNEQFF. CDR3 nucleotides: TGTGCCAGCAGCCGGACAGGGGGCAACAATGAGCAGTTCTTC.

The CDR3 coding sequence is TGTGCCAGCAGCCCGTTCGGGGCCCCAGATACGCAGTATTTT. This translates into CASSPFGAPDTQYF. The rearrangement links TRBV7-8 to TRBJ2-3, with D perhaps being TRBD1 or TRBD2 (5 bases each). Trimming left V 5 bases short and J 4 bases short, with 13 bases between. The germline gives CDR1 SGHVS, CDR2 FQNEAQ. CDR3 size: 14 residues.

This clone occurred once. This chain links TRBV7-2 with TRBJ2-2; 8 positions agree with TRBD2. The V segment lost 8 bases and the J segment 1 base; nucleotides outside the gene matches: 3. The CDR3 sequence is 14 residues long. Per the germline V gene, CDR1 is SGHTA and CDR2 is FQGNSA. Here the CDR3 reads CASVREGNTGELFF. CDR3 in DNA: TGTGCCAGCGTACGGGAGGGGAACACCGGGGAGCTGTTTTTT.

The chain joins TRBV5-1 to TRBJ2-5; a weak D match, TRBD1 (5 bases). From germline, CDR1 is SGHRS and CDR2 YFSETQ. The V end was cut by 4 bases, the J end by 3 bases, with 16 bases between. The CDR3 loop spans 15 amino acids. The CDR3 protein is CASSTGWAGKETQYF. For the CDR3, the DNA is TGCGCCAGCAGCACTGGTTGGGCAGGGAAAGAGACCCAGTACTTC.

CDR3 in amino acids: CASSPWGREEKLFF. The CDR3 coding sequence is TGTGCCAGCAGCCCCTGGGGGAGGGAAGAAAAACTGTTTTTT. This rearrangement joins TRBV5-5 to TRBJ1-4; a weak D match, TRBD1 (5 bases). The ends were cut back, 4 bases at V and 8 bases at J, with 15 bases in the middle. The germline V gene has CDR1 SGHKS and CDR2 YYEKEE (reference sequence). This CDR3 is 14 amino acids long.

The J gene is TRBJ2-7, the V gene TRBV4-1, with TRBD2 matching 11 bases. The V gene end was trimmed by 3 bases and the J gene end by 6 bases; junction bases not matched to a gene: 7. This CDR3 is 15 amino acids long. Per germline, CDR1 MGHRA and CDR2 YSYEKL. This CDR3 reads CASSQVAGGPGEQYF. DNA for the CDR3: TGCGCCAGCAGCCAGGTAGCGGGGGGGCCGGGCGAGCAGTACTTC.

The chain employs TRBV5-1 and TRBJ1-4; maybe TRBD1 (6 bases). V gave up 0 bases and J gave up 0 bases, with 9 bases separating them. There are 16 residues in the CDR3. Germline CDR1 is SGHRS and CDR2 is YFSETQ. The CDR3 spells CASSLVAGATNEKLFF. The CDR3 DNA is TGCGCCAGCAGCTTGGTGGCAGGGGCAACTAATGAAAAACTGTTTTTT.